This entry lists 10 T cell receptor beta chains sequenced from one sample in a study of T cell repertoires in cytomegalovirus infection. MiXCR, applied by TCRdb to the reads, yields one record per CDR3 protein. The sample yields 45,000 to 55,000 distinct CDR3 sequences, about a fifth seen once. These receptors lack a known antigen. Sequencing used CD8+ T cells from cultured PBMCs, obtained from culture after CMV antigen stimulation. Receptors originate from a human donor in good health (CMV status not recorded). Some clones in this sample may be carry-over from other donors' samples.

This rearrangement joins TRBV12-3 or TRBV12-4 to TRBJ2-1, with a tentative D call TRBD1 (5 bases). V shed 5 bases and J shed 14 bases, with 16 bases lying between them. This CDR3 has 12 residues. CDR3 sequence (DNA): TGTGCCAGCAGTGACACCCCAGGGCTCAAGTTCTTC. Translation: CASSDTPGLKFF.

This clonotype was observed a few times. The CDR3 DNA reads TGTGCCAGCAGCTTACAGGGCTCACCCCTCCACTTT. Its translation: CASSLQGSPLHF. V is TRBV7-9 and J is TRBJ1-6; weak D call: TRBD1 (5 bases). V was clipped by 2 bases and J by 10 bases, with 6 bases between them. The CDR3 extends over 12 amino acids. Germline CDR1 and CDR2: SEHNR and FQNEAQ (reference sequence).

The chain links TRBV6-5 to TRBJ1-4; D may be TRBD1 (6 bases). V was pared by 6 bases and J by 7 bases, with 15 bases between. The CDR3 has 14 amino acids. CDR1 and CDR2 (germline): MNHEY, SVGAGI. The CDR3 protein is CASSYRVEAEKLFF. The CDR3 nucleotides read TGTGCCAGCAGCTACAGGGTCGAGGCTGAAAAACTGTTTTTT.

CDR3 protein: CASSPSGTGGFEQYF. CDR3 DNA: TGTGCCAGCAGCCCGTCCGGGACAGGGGGTTTCGAGCAGTACTTC. The chain joins TRBV7-8 to TRBJ2-7, with TRBD1 matching over 11 bases. The CDR3 is made up of 15 amino acids. Germline values: CDR1 SGHVS, CDR2 FQNEAQ. The V and J ends lost 5 bases and 6 bases, in that order; junction bases with no gene match: 9.

This clonotype came up once. The chain uses TRBV27 and TRBJ1-2; 7 bases are a match to TRBD1. The CDR3 has 14 residues. V lost 3 bases and J lost 8; bases outside the gene matches: 9. CDR1 is MNHEY, CDR2 SMNVEV, per germline (reference sequence). This chain's CDR3 is CASSFGSGGNGYTF. CDR3 coding DNA: TGTGCCAGCAGTTTCGGATCAGGGGGAAACGGCTACACCTTC.

The chain employs TRBV4-3 and TRBJ2-1; TRBD1 is a possible D gene (6 bases). The germline V gene has CDR1 LGHNA and CDR2 YSLEER. This CDR3 contains 15 residues. Deletions cut 3 bases from V and 0 bases from J, with 9 bases between. The CDR3 is CASSQDSSSYNEQFF. CDR3 nucleotide sequence: TGCGCCAGCAGCCAGGACAGTTCCTCCTACAATGAGCAGTTCTTC.

This chain uses TRBV7-2 with TRBJ2-3, with TRBD2 matching over 13 bases. Germline CDR1 and CDR2: SGHTA and FQGNSA. Trimming took 5 bases from V and 3 from J; bases not matched to a gene: 8. This CDR3 comprises 17 residues. The CDR3 region has the DNA TGTGCCAGCAGCAGCGGACTAGCGGGAGAACGGACAGATACGCAGTATTTT. Amino acid sequence: CASSSGLAGERTDTQYF.

V is TRBV28 and J is TRBJ1-1; D not resolved. The CDR3 has 15 amino acids. Germline values: CDR1 MDHEN, CDR2 SYDVKM. Deletions cut 4 bases from V and 1 base from J, with 13 bases between. CDR3 bases: TGTGCCAGCAGTTCCACGCACAGCTGGAACACTGAAGCTTTCTTT. Translated, it gives CASSSTHSWNTEAFF.

The chain has TRBV4-1 and TRBJ2-7, with 8 nucleotides matching TRBD2. Germline V gives CDR1 MGHRA, CDR2 YSYEKL. The J segment lost 5 bases and the V segment lost 1 base, leaving 7 bases of the junction unmatched. The CDR3 is 15 residues long. CDR3 DNA sequence: TGCGCCAGCAGCCAAGCTACCGGGACTAGTAACGAGCAGTACTTC. Amino acid sequence: CASSQATGTSNEQYF.

The chain recombines TRBV7-9 with TRBJ2-7; TRBD1 or TRBD2 may be the D gene (6 bases each). The CDR3 length is 13 residues. Trimming stripped 5 bases from V and 3 bases from J, with 11 bases between. Germline V gene lookup returns CDR1 SEHNR and CDR2 FQNEAQ (reference sequence). CDR3 loop: CASSHGGRYEQYF. CDR3 nucleotide sequence: TGTGCCAGCAGCCACGGGGGCCGCTACGAGCAGTACTTC.